The T cell receptor (beta chain) under discussion was sequenced for a study of cytomegalovirus exposure and HLA in healthy donors. Study-level results: Both high specificity and high sensitivity reportedly marked the classifier's diagnosis of cytomegalovirus status. Looking again later, the authors saw that most CMV-associated TCR beta chains seemed HLA-restricted.

When sampled, the donors appeared nominally healthy, though they likely had unrecorded immune exposures. Vbeta (60) and Jbeta (13) primers were used in the PCR. Per the study methods: There were 80 million to 95 million unique TCR beta chains by a later count, and about 12 million of them were shared. Sequenced by immunoSEQ multiplex PCR; TCRdb stores in-frame clones only, minus some. D and trimming come from the DNA, and the V and J calls and clone size come from that table. The table includes 160,000 or so clones, about four fifths detected once. As for this clone: No antigen is known for it.

CDR1 SEHNR and CDR2 FQNEAQ come from the germline V gene (reference sequence). V dropped 4 bases and J dropped 6 bases, with 12 bases sitting between them. The CDR3 consists of 14 residues. The sequence was collected from a male donor in good health and CMV-seropositive. The V and J genes are TRBV7-9 and TRBJ1-4; D unclear. The sample consisted of PBMCs. The CDR3 nucleotides are TGTGCCAGCAGCTCCCAAAACGGGTATGAAAAACTGTTTTTT. As protein: CASSSQNGYEKLFF.